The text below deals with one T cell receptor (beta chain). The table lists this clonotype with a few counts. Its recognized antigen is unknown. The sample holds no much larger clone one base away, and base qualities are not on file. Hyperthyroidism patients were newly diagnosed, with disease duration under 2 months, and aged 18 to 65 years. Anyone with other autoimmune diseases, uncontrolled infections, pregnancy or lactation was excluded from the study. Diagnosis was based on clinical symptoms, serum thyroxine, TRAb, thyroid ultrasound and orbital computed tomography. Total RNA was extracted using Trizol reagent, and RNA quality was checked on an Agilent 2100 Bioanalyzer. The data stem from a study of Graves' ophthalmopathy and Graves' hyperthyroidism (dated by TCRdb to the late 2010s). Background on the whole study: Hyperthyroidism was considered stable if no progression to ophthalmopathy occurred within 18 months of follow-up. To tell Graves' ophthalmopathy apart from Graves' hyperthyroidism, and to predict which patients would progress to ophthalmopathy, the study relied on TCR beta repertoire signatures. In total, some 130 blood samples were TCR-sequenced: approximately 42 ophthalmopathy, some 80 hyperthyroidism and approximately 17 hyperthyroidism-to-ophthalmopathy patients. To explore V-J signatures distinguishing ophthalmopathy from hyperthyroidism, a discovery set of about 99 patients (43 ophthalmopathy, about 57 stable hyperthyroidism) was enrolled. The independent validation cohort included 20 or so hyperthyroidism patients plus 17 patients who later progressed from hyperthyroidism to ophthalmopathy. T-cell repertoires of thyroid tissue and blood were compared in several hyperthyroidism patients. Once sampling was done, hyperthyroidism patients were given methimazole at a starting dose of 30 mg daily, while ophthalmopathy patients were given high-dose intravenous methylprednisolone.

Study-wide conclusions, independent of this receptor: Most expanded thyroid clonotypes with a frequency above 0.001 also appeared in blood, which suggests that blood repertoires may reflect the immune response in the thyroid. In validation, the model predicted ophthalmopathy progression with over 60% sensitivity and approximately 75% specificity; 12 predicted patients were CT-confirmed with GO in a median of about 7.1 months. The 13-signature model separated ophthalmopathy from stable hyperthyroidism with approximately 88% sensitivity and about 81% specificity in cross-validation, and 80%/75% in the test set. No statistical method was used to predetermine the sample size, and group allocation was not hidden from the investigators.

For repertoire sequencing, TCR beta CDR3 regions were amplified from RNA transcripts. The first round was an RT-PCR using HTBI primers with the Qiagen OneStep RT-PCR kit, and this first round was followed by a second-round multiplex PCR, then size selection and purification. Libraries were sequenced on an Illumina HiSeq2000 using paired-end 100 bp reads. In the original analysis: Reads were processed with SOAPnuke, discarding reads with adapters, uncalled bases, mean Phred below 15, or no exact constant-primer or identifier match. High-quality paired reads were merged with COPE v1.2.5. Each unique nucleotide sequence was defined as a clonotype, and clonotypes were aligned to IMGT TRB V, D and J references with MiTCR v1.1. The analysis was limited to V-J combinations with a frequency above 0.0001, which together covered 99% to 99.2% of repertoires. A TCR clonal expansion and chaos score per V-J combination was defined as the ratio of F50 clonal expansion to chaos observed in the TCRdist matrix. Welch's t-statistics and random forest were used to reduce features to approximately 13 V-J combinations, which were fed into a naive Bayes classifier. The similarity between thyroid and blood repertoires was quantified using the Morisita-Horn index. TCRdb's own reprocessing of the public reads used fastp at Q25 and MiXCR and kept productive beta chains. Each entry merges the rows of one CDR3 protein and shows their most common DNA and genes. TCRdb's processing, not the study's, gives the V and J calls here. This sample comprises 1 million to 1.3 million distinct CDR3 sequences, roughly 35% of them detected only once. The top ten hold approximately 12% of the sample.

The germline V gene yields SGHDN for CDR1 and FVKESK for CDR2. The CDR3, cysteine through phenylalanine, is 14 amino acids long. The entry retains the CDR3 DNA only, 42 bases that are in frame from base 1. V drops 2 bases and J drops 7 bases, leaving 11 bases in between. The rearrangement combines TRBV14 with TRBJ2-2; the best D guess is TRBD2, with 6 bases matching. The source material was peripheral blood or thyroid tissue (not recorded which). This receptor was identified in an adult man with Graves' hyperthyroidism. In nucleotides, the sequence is TGTGCCAGCAGCCAACCTGGGAGGAACGGGGAGCTGTTTTTT. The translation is CASSQPGRNGELFF.